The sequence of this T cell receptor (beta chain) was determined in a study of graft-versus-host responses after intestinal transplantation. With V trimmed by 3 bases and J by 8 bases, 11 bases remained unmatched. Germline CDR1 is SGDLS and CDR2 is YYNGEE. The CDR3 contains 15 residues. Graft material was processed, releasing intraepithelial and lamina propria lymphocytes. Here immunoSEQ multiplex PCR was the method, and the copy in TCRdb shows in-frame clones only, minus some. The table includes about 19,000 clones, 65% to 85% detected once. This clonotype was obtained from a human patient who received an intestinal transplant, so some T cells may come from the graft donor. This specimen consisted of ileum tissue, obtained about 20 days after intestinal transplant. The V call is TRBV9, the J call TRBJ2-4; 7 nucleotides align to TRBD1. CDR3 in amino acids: CASSGGQAPNDIQYF. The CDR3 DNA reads TGTGCCAGCAGCGGAGGACAGGCCCCCAATGACATTCAGTACTTC.